These 15 T cell receptor beta chains originate from one sample sequenced in a study of blood T cell repertoires in COVID-19. Libraries were prepared by immunoSEQ multiplex PCR; TCRdb keeps only in-frame clonotypes and omits some of them. Among under 300,000 clones, over 80% were seen once, and the ten largest hold about 2%. The sample consisted of peripheral blood. These receptor sequences come from a man aged 30 to 45 who had recovered from COVID-19.

This chain joins TRBV11-2 and TRBJ1-2, with 9 bases matching TRBD1. Germline CDR1 SGHAT, CDR2 FQNNGV. This CDR3 has 17 amino acids. Trimming cost V 4 bases and J 7 bases; bases outside gene matches: 16. For the CDR3, the DNA is TGTGCCAGCAGCTGGTACAGGGGGCCGCTGGCAAATCGTGGCTACACCTTC. Protein sequence: CASSWYRGPLANRGYTF.

This chain uses TRBV2 with TRBJ2-3, with D tentatively TRBD2 (6 bases). CDR1 and CDR2 (germline): SNHLY, FYNNEI. The CDR3 consists of 13 residues. Trimming pared 4 bases from V and 5 bases from J, leaving 10 bases between. CDR3 sequence (DNA): TGTGCCAGCAGTGGCGGGGTTGAAGATACGCAGTATTTT. Encoded protein: CASSGGVEDTQYF.

Only a few counts were recorded for this clone. This chain joins TRBV7-9 and TRBJ2-5; D might be TRBD1 (6 bases). In germline, CDR1 is SEHNR, CDR2 FQNEAQ (reference sequence). The CDR3 covers 14 residues. Between the trimmed V and J ends, which lost 4 bases and 5 bases, there was a span of 14 bases. The CDR3 reads CASSSPQGGETQYF. Here the CDR3 DNA reads TGTGCCAGCAGCTCCCCACAGGGTGGGGAGACCCAGTACTTC.

V is TRBV12-5 and J is TRBJ2-5; a weak D match, TRBD1 (5 bases). Germline V gene data show CDR1 as LGHNT and CDR2 as FRNRAP. The V end lost 2 bases, the J end lost 5 bases, and 9 bases lay between the germline ends. The CDR3 totals 13 residues. The CDR3 loop reads CASGLNWGETQYF. CDR3 bases: TGTGCTAGTGGTTTGAATTGGGGCGAGACCCAGTACTTC.

V gene TRBV4-2 combines with J gene TRBJ2-5, with D maybe TRBD1 (5 bases). Deletions cut 4 bases from V and 0 bases from J, with 12 bases between. Germline CDR1 reads LGHNA; CDR2 reads YNFKEQ. The CDR3 totals 15 residues. CDR3 nucleotides: TGTGCCAGCAGCCGCCAGGGTGGTTACCAAGAGACCCAGTACTTC. Translated: CASSRQGGYQETQYF.

A remark on this clone: Other nucleotide sequences in the sample specify the same CDR3. This chain links TRBV5-1 with TRBJ2-5, with TRBD1 matching 7 bases. CDR3 size: 14 residues. The V segment lost 0 bases and the J segment 5 bases; nucleotides outside the gene matches: 4. The germline CDR1 and CDR2 sequences are SGHRS and YFSETQ. CDR3 sequence reads: CASSLGQGGETQYF. In DNA, the CDR3 is TGCGCCAGCAGCTTGGGACAGGGTGGCGAGACCCAGTACTTC.

This clone occurred once. The chain recombines TRBV2 with TRBJ1-3; 7 bases are a match to TRBD1. The V gene end was trimmed by 5 bases and the J gene end by 0 bases; junction bases not matched to a gene: 4. This CDR3 has 15 amino acids. Per germline, CDR1 SNHLY and CDR2 FYNNEI. CDR3 DNA sequence: TGTGCCAGCAGTTCTGACAGGGCCTCTGGAAACACCATATATTTT. Amino acid sequence: CASSSDRASGNTIYF.

The V gene is TRBV5-6, the J gene TRBJ1-6, with TRBD1 as a possible D gene (6 bases). This CDR3 is 16 amino acids long. V dropped 4 bases and J dropped 8 bases, with 19 bases sitting between them. Germline-derived CDR1 and CDR2 are SGHDT and YYEEEE. CDR3 sequence: CASSPPAGRGYSPLHF. DNA for the CDR3: TGTGCCAGCAGCCCGCCGGCGGGGAGGGGGTATTCACCCCTCCACTTT.

This clone occurred a few times. This chain connects TRBV4-1 to TRBJ1-1, with D possibly matching TRBD1 (6 bases). The CDR3 loop spans 16 amino acids. Trimming removed 7 bases at V and 0 bases at J, with 18 bases between. In germline, CDR1 is MGHRA, CDR2 YSYEKL. CDR3 DNA sequence: TGCGCCAGCAAGCAGGGTCAGGGGCGATTGAACACTGAAGCTTTCTTT. As protein: CASKQGQGRLNTEAFF.

This clone was observed a single time. This chain links TRBV18 with TRBJ1-4; perhaps TRBD1 as D (6 bases). CDR1 is KGHSH, CDR2 LQKENI, per germline. This CDR3 has 14 amino acids. Between the trimmed V and J ends, which lost 7 bases and 6 bases, there was a span of 15 bases. CDR3 coding DNA: TGTGCCAGCTTCGCGGCAGGGGCTGATGAAAAACTGTTTTTT. As protein: CASFAAGADEKLFF.

The chain has TRBV6-5 and TRBJ1-3; D might be TRBD1 (5 bases). The germline V gene has CDR1 MNHEY and CDR2 SVGAGI. The CDR3 consists of 15 residues. V was pared by 6 bases and J by 2 bases, with 14 bases between. The CDR3 bases are TGTGCCAGCAGCGCCTTCGGGGGACCTGGAAACACCATATATTTT. Translating it yields CASSAFGGPGNTIYF.

The chain is built from TRBV6-1 and TRBJ1-1, with 8 bases lining up with TRBD1. Trimming removed 2 bases from V and 6 bases from J; junction bases left unmatched: 8. Germline CDR1 is MNHNS and CDR2 is SASEGT. CDR3 size: 15 residues. For the CDR3, the DNA is TGTGCCAGCAGTGAACGGACAGGGTATTTGTCTGAAGCTTTCTTT. Its translation is CASSERTGYLSEAFF.

The chain employs TRBV5-1 and TRBJ2-3; TRBD2 agrees at 11 bases. The length of the CDR3 is 17 residues. The germline V gene has CDR1 SGHRS and CDR2 YFSETQ. The trim removed 0 bases at V and 5 bases at J, leaving 8 bases unmatched. CDR3 amino acids: CASSLGLAGGLGDTQYF. As DNA, the CDR3 is TGCGCCAGCAGCTTGGGTCTAGCGGGGGGCCTTGGAGATACGCAGTATTTT.

Here the CDR3 reads CASSILSGKTGGTEAFF. In DNA form, the CDR3 reads TGTGCCAGTAGTATCCTGTCGGGAAAGACTGGGGGGACTGAAGCTTTCTTT. The chain links TRBV19 to TRBJ1-1; weak D call: TRBD1 (5 bases). The V gene lost 3 bases and the J gene lost 5 bases, with 22 bases spanning the gap. The CDR3 consists of 17 residues. CDR1 is LNHDA, CDR2 SQIVND, per germline (reference sequence). The full variable domain, completed using reference TRBV19 and TRBJ1-1, is DGGITQSPKYLFRKEGQNVTLSCEQNLNHDAMYWYRQDPGQGLRLIYYSQIVNDFQKGDIAEGYSVSREKKESFPLTVTSAQKNPTAFYLCASSILSGKTGGTEAFFGQGTRLTVV.

The V and J genes are TRBV14 and TRBJ2-7; no firm D call. V was clipped by 2 bases and J by 4 bases, with 3 bases between them. Germline V gene lookup returns CDR1 SGHDN and CDR2 FVKESK. CDR3 length equals 11 residues. CDR3 loop: CASSQLYEQYF. As DNA, the CDR3 is TGTGCCAGCAGCCAACTATACGAGCAGTACTTC.